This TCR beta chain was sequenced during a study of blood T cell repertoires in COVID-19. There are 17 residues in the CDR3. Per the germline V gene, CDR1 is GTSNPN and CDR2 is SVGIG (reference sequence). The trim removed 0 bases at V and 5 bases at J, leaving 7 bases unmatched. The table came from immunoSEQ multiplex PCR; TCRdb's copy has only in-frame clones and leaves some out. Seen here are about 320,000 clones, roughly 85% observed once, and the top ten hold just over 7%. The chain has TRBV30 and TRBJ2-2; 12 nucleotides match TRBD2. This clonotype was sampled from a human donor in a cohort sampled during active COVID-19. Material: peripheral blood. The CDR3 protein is CAWSVSRTSGVTGELFF. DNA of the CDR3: TGTGCCTGGAGTGTATCCCGGACTAGCGGGGTTACCGGGGAGCTGTTTTTT.